The rows below give T cell receptor beta chains drawn from one sample of a study of T cell changes during pregnancy in multiple sclerosis. The protocol was immunoSEQ multiplex PCR, while the TCRdb copy is restricted to in-frame clones and leaves out a portion. Among 35,000 to 45,000 clones, 92% were seen once, and the ten largest hold roughly 13%. This specimen was CD8+ T cells from peripheral blood mononuclear cells, taken in the first trimester of pregnancy. All receptors come from a female donor with multiple sclerosis, enrolled in a pregnancy study. CDR3s include the opening cysteine and the closing phenylalanine or tryptophan. A D gene is named only where the DNA matches it firmly. Where a row states a size, it is once, few, many or the class of an expanded clone; other rows omit it.

TRBV28	TRBJ1-1	.	.	TGTGCCAGCACCGAGGGACACCTGAACACTGAAGCTTTCTTT	CASTEGHLNTEAFF
TRBV6-5	TRBJ1-1	.	.	TGTGCCAGCAGTTACTCGGGACACTACACTGAAGCTTTCTTT	CASSYSGHYTEAFF
TRBV7-8	TRBJ2-7	TRBD1	.	TGTGCCAGCAGCTGGGGACAGGGGAACTACGAGCAGTACTTC	CASSWGQGNYEQYF
TRBV6-5	TRBJ2-1	.	.	TGTGCCAGCAGTTACTCGGCCGCCAGGGGTTACAATGAGCAGTTCTTC	CASSYSAARGYNEQFF
TRBV5-1	TRBJ2-7	TRBD1	.	TGCGCCAGCCGGGACAGCTCCTACGAGCAGTACTTC	CASRDSSYEQYF
TRBV6-1	TRBJ1-5	.	.	TGTGCCAGCAGTCGTAACAGGGCGACGGGTCAGCCCCAGCATTTT	CASSRNRATGQPQHF
TRBV9	TRBJ1-5	.	.	TGTGCCAGCAGCGAACAGGGTACCCTCAATCAGCCCCAGCATTTT	CASSEQGTLNQPQHF
TRBV27	TRBJ1-2	TRBD1	.	TGTGCCAGCAGTTTGTCGACAGGGGAAGGCCTCTGGGGCTACACCTTC	CASSLSTGEGLWGYTF
TRBV9	TRBJ2-1	.	once	TGTGCCAGCAGCCTGAGTACCTACAATGAGCAGTTCTTC	CASSLSTYNEQFF
TRBV4-2	TRBJ2-1	TRBD2	.	TGTGCCAGCAGCCAAGATCGCAGCGGGGGGGTAGGTAATGAGCAGTTCTTC	CASSQDRSGGVGNEQFF
TRBV11-2	TRBJ2-3	TRBD2	.	TGTGCCAGCAGCTTACTAATAGCGGGGGGCCGGGATACGCAGTATTTT	CASSLLIAGGRDTQYF
TRBV25-1	TRBJ1-6	.	.	TGTGCCAGCAGTGGTTTTGGGGTGCGGGGGACCCTCCACTTT	CASSGFGVRGTLHF
TRBV11-3	TRBJ2-1	TRBD2	.	TGTGCCAGCAGCTTAGCCACTAGCGGGGGGGCCTACAATGAGCAGTTCTTC	CASSLATSGGAYNEQFF
TRBV21-1	TRBJ2-7	.	.	TGTGCCAGCAGCAAAGCGCTTTGCGACAGGGTCTTCGAGCAGTACTTC	CASSKALCDRVFEQYF
TRBV30	TRBJ2-3	TRBD2	few	TGTGCCTGGGACACCCTAGCGGGGAGCACAGATACGCAGTATTTT	CAWDTLAGSTDTQYF
TRBV29-1	TRBJ2-7	.	.	TGCAGCGTTGGGGGTGGGGAGCACTACGAGCAGTACTTC	CSVGGGEHYEQYF
TRBV7-6	TRBJ2-7	TRBD1	.	TGTGCCAGCAGCTTAGTAGCCACCGGCTTGGGGACAGGGGAAGGCGAGCAGTACTTC	CASSLVATGLGTGEGEQYF
TRBV6-5	TRBJ1-1	.	.	TGTGCCAGCAGTTTGGTATCGGTAAACACTGAAGCTTTCTTT	CASSLVSVNTEAFF
TRBV6-5	TRBJ2-1	.	.	TGTGCCAGCAGTTGGGCTACGGGAGGGGGCCGAAATGAGCAGTTCTTC	CASSWATGGGRNEQFF
TRBV7-2	TRBJ2-7	.	.	TGTGCCAGCAGCAAAGGGGTCGGGTCCTACGAGCAGTACTTC	CASSKGVGSYEQYF
TRBV30	TRBJ2-2	TRBD2	.	TGTGCCTGGAGTGTACTGGCGGGGGGGCCTTACGGGGAGCTGTTTTTT	CAWSVLAGGPYGELFF
TRBV9	TRBJ2-5	TRBD2	.	TGTGCCAGCAGTTCCTATTGGGCGGGGGTGGACCAAGAGACCCAGTACTTC	CASSSYWAGVDQETQYF
TRBV27	TRBJ2-5	.	.	TGTGCCAGCAGTTTATCCCAGGGACAAGAGACCCAGTACTTC	CASSLSQGQETQYF
TRBV19	TRBJ2-3	TRBD1	.	TGTGCCAGTAGTCCGGCGACAGGGGTGCATACGCAGTATTTT	CASSPATGVHTQYF
TRBV7-3	TRBJ2-1	TRBD2	.	TGTGCCAGCAGCTTAAGGGGACTAGCCCCTAGGAATGAGCAGTTCTTC	CASSLRGLAPRNEQFF
TRBV10-2	TRBJ1-1	TRBD1	.	TGCGCCAGCAAGGAGGGGGCTATGAACACTGAAGCTTTCTTT	CASKEGAMNTEAFF
TRBV15	TRBJ2-7	.	.	TGTGCCACCAGCAGTCTTGACTTAGTCGAGCAGTACTTC	CATSSLDLVEQYF
TRBV4-1	TRBJ2-7	.	once	TGCGCCAGCAGCCCTGAGGCCAGCTCCTACGAGCAGTACTTC	CASSPEASSYEQYF
TRBV9	TRBJ2-7	.	.	TGTGCCAGCAGCGTAGGTCCGGGGAGCTCCTACGAGCAGTACTTC	CASSVGPGSSYEQYF
TRBV27	TRBJ2-1	.	.	TGTGCCAGCAGTTTCGGAGGGGACGCCTACAATGAGCAGTTCTTC	CASSFGGDAYNEQFF
TRBV10-3	TRBJ1-2	.	.	TGTGCCATCAGGCGGACAACCTATGGCTACACCTTC	CAIRRTTYGYTF
TRBV5-6	TRBJ2-7	.	.	TGTGCCAGCAGCTATCTTAGAGCGGGTCCCTCCTACGAGCAGTACTTC	CASSYLRAGPSYEQYF
TRBV6-1	TRBJ2-1	TRBD2	.	TGTGCCAGCAGTGAAGCTAGCGGGGGGGCCAATGAGCAGTTCTTC	CASSEASGGANEQFF
TRBV25-1	TRBJ2-5	TRBD1	.	TGTGCCAGCCTTGGGACAGGGGGCGATCGGGGAGAGACCCAGTACTTC	CASLGTGGDRGETQYF
TRBV19	TRBJ2-1	.	.	TGTGCCAGTAGTCACCTTCAGGGCAATGAGCAGTTCTTC	CASSHLQGNEQFF
TRBV7-6	TRBJ2-2	.	.	TGTGCCAGCAGCTTAGGGGCCGAGGGCACCGGGGAGCTGTTTTTT	CASSLGAEGTGELFF
TRBV5-8	TRBJ2-7	.	.	TGTGCCAGCAGCTTGGAAAGGGACATCTCCTACGAGCAGTACTTC	CASSLERDISYEQYF
TRBV6-4	TRBJ2-7	TRBD1	.	TGTGCCAGCAGTGACTGGGGACAGGGCGAGCAGTACTTC	CASSDWGQGEQYF
TRBV13	TRBJ2-1	.	.	TGTGCCAGCAGCTTAGAGGGGGACGAGGAGCAGTTCTTC	CASSLEGDEEQFF
TRBV27	TRBJ1-2	.	few	TGTGCCAGCAGCCCCTCGGTAGGGGATGGCTACACCTTC	CASSPSVGDGYTF
TRBV5-6	TRBJ2-2	TRBD1	.	TGTGCCAGCAGCTTGACCCGGGACAGGGGCACCGGGGAGCTGTTTTTT	CASSLTRDRGTGELFF
TRBV6-1	TRBJ2-2	TRBD2	.	TGTGCCAGCTGGACTAGCGACACCGGGGAGCTGTTTTTT	CASWTSDTGELFF
TRBV7-3	TRBJ2-3	.	.	TGTGCCAGCAGCCCCCAGGGGTCCGCAGATACGCAGTATTTT	CASSPQGSADTQYF
TRBV2	TRBJ2-7	TRBD2	.	TGTGCCAGCAGTGAAGCGGGGGGGAGCTACGAGCAGTACTTC	CASSEAGGSYEQYF
TRBV27	TRBJ2-7	TRBD2	.	TGTGCCAGCGGAGGGACTAGCTCCTACGAGCAGTACTTC	CASGGTSSYEQYF
TRBV7-6	TRBJ2-7	TRBD1	once	TGTGCCAGCAGCTTAGATGACAGGGGGCCGGTATACGAGCAGTACTTC	CASSLDDRGPVYEQYF
TRBV27	TRBJ2-7	.	.	TGTGCCAGCAGCCCGTGGGCGGGACAGCCCTACGAGCAGTACTTC	CASSPWAGQPYEQYF
TRBV15	TRBJ1-5	.	many	TGTGCCACCAGCAGGAAGGACCGAAGGGAGAATCAGCCCCAGCATTTT	CATSRKDRRENQPQHF
TRBV2	TRBJ2-7	TRBD2	.	TGTGCCAGCCGGGAGGGAAGCTACGAGCAGTACTTC	CASREGSYEQYF
TRBV5-1	TRBJ1-1	.	.	TGCGCCAGCAGCTTAGAAGGGCGGGGGAACACTGAAGCTTTCTTT	CASSLEGRGNTEAFF
TRBV2	TRBJ2-3	TRBD2	.	TGTGCCAGCAGTGATGGAGCGGGGGCAGCGGATACGCAGTATTTT	CASSDGAGAADTQYF
TRBV7-9	TRBJ2-1	.	.	TGTGCCAGCAGCTCGACAGCCCCCCGCAACAATGAGCAGTTCTTC	CASSSTAPRNNEQFF
TRBV7-9	TRBJ2-6	.	.	TGTGCCAGCAGCTTGGTACAGATCTCTGGGGCCAACGTCCTGACTTTC	CASSLVQISGANVLTF
TRBV6-4	TRBJ2-2	.	.	TGTGCCAGCAGTGACTCACAGGCGAACACCGGGGAGCTGTTTTTT	CASSDSQANTGELFF
TRBV7-9	TRBJ2-7	.	.	TGTGCCAGCAGCTGGGGACTGTTCGAGCAGTACTTC	CASSWGLFEQYF